This T cell receptor beta chain derives from a study of vaccination effects on CD4 cells after COVID-19. Produced via immunoSEQ multiplex PCR; TCRdb's table is partial and in-frame only. This repertoire shows tens of thousands of clones, roughly 72% found once; its top ten account for 9.5% to 13%. Prior to sequencing, the ViraFEST assay stimulated PBMC with viral peptide pools, which expanded the antigen-specific CD4+ T cells. The culture ran for nine to eleven days, and then CD4+ T cells were isolated. Participants got two doses of BNT162b2 or mRNA-1273 vaccine. No vaccinee had earlier SARS-CoV-2 infection, and nucleocapsid antibodies were negative. Study findings and constraints: Clones from infection and from vaccination both contracted markedly late after vaccination.

Details on this clone: Its antigen is not known.

Trimming took 4 bases from V and 6 from J, leaving 18 bases between them. Germline V CDR1 and CDR2: SGHRS, YFSETQ. The CDR3 length is 15 residues. The sequencing used CD4+ T cells from PBMCs cultured with HCoV-NL63 spike peptides, collected after COVID-19 vaccination. This chain connects TRBV5-1 to TRBJ2-3; D is perhaps TRBD2 (5 bases). The TCR sequence derives from a human donor who received a COVID-19 vaccine. The CDR3 spells CASSEVSSHADTQYF. In DNA, the CDR3 is TGCGCCAGCAGCGAGGTCTCTAGCCACGCGGATACGCAGTATTTT.